This TCR beta chain stems from a study of OX40 agonist ivuxolimab in advanced cancers. This clone has only one observation. Repertoires were generated with immunoSEQ multiplex PCR, while TCRdb's copy carries only in-frame clones and drops some. The table has some 80,000 clones, 65% to 90% seen once. Germline CDR1 reads SGHTA; CDR2 reads FQGNSA. V lost 5 bases, J lost 5 bases, and 3 bases stayed unmatched. The CDR3 consists of 14 residues. The sequence derives from an adult with an advanced solid tumor such as melanoma, head and neck, liver or kidney cancer. Sequences were derived from CD4+ or CD8+ T cells sorted from blood, sampled in a trial of the OX40 agonist ivuxolimab. This chain joins TRBV7-2 and TRBJ2-5; 12 nucleotides line up with TRBD1. CDR3 sequence reads: CASSRDRGLETQYF. The CDR3 DNA sequence: TGTGCCAGCAGCAGGGACAGGGGGCTTGAGACCCAGTACTTC.